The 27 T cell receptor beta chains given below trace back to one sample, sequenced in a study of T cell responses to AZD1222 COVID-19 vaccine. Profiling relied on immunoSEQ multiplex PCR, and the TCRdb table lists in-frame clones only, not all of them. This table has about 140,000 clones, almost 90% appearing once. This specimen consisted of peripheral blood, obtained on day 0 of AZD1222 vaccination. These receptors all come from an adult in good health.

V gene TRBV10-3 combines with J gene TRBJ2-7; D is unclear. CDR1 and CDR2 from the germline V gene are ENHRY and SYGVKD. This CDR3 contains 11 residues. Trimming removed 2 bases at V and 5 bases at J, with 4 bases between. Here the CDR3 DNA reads TGTGCCATCAGTGAGAGGGACGAGCAGTACTTC. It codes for CAISERDEQYF.

The chain's CDR3 is CASSPFLQGVGNQPQHF. The CDR3 DNA is TGTGCCAGCAGTCCTTTCTTACAGGGGGTAGGCAATCAGCCCCAGCATTTT. The chain recombines TRBV27 with TRBJ1-5, with TRBD1 identical over 8 bases. This CDR3 is built from 17 residues. J gave up 2 bases and V 5 bases, and 11 bases lay outside the gene matches. CDR1 and CDR2 (germline): MNHEY, SMNVEV (reference sequence).

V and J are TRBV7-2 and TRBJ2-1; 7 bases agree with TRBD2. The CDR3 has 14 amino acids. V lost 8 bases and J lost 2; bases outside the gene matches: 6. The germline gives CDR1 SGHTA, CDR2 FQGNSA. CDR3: CASLRSGPYNEQFF. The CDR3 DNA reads TGTGCCAGCTTACGTAGCGGGCCCTACAATGAGCAGTTCTTC. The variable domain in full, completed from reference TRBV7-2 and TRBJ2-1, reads GAGVSQSPSNKVTEKGKDVELRCDPISGHTALYWYRQSLGQGLEFLIYFQGNSAPDKSGLPSDRFSAERTGGSVSTLTIQRTQQEDSAVYLCASLRSGPYNEQFFGPGTRLTVL.

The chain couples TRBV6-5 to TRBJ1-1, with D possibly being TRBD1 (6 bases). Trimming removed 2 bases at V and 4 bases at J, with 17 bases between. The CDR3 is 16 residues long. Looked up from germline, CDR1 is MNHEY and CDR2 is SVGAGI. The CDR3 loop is CASSYTTRGLGTEAFF. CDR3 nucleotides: TGTGCCAGCAGTTACACCACCAGGGGCTTGGGCACTGAAGCTTTCTTT.

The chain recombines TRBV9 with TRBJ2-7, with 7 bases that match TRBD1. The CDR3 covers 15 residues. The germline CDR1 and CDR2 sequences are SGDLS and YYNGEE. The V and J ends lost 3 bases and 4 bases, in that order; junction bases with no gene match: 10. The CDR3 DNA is TGTGCCAGCAGCGGCCGGGACAGCCAATTTTACGAGCAGTACTTC. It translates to CASSGRDSQFYEQYF.

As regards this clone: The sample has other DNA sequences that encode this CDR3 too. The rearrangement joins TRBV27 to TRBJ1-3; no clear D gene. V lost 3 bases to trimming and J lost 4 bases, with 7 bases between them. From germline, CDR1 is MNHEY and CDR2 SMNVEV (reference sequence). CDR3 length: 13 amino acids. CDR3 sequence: CASSFRSGNTIYF. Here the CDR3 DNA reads TGTGCCAGCAGTTTTCGCAGCGGAAACACCATATATTTT.

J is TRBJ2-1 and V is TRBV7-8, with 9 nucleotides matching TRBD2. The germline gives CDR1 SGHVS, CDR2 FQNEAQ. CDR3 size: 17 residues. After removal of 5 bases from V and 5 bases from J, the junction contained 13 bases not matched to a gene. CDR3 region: CASSDAPGLAYHNEQFF. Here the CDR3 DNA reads TGTGCCAGCAGCGACGCTCCGGGACTAGCCTATCACAATGAGCAGTTCTTC.

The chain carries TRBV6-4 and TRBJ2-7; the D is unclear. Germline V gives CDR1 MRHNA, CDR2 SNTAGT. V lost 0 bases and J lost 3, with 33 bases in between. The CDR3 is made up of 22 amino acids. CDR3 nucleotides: TGTGCCAGCAGTGACTCCGGCGGTAGTCCGTCGAACCTAGGAAATAGAAGCTACGAGCAGTACTTC. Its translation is CASSDSGGSPSNLGNRSYEQYF.

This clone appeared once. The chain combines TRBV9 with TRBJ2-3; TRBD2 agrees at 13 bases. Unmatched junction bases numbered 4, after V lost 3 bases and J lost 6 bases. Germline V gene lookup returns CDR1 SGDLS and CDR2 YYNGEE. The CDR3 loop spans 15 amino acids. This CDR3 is CASSGGLAGVDTQYF. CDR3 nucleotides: TGTGCCAGCAGCGGAGGACTAGCGGGAGTTGATACGCAGTATTTT.

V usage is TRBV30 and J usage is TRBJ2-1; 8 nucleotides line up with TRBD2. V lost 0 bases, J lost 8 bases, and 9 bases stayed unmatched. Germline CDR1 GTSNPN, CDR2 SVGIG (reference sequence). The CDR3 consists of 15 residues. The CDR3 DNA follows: TGTGCCTGGAGTGTAGGAAATAGCGGGACCCATGAGCAGTTCTTC. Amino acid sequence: CAWSVGNSGTHEQFF.

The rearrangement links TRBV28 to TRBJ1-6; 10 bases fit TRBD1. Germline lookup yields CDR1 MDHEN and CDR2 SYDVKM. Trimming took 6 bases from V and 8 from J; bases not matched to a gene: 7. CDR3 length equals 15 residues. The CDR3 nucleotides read TGTGCCAGCAGGGAACTCGGGACAGGGGATTCACCCCTCCACTTT. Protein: CASRELGTGDSPLHF.

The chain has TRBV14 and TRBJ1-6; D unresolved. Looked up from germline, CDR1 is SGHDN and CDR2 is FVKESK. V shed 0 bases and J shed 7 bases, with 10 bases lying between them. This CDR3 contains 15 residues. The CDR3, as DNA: TGTGCCAGCAGCCAAGATATCGGTGGGAATTCACCCCTCCACTTT. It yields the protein CASSQDIGGNSPLHF.

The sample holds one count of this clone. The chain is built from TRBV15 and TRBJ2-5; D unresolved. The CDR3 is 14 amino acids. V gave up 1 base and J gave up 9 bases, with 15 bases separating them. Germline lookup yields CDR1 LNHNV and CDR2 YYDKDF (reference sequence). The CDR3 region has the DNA TGTGCCACCAGCAGAGGTGACGAGCTGGCGGCCCAGTACTTC. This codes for CATSRGDELAAQYF. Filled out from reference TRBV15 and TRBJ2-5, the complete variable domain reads DAMVIQNPRYQVTQFGKPVTLSCSQTLNHNVMYWYQQKSSQAPKLLFHYYDKDFNNEADTPDNFQSRRPNTSFCFLDIRSPGLGDTAMYLCATSRGDELAAQYFGPGTRLLVL.

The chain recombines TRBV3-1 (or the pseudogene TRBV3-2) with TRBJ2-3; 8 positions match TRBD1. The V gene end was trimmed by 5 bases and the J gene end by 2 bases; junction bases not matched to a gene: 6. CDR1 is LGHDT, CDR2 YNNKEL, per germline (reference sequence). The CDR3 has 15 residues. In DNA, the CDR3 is TGTGCCAGCAGCACCCGGACAGGGATCACAGATACGCAGTATTTT. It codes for CASSTRTGITDTQYF.

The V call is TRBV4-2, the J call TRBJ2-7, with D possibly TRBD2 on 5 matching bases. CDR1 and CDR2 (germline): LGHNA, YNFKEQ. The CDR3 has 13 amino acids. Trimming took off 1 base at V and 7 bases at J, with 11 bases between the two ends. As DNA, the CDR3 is TGTGCCAGCAGCCAAGGAGGAAGGGAGGAGCAGTACTTC. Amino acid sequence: CASSQGGREEQYF.

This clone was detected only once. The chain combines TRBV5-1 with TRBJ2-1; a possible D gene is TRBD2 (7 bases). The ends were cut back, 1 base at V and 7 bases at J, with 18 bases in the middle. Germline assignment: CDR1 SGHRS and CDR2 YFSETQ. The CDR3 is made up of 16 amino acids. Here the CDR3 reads CASSLTASGRGNEQFF. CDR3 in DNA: TGCGCCAGCAGCTTGACTGCTAGCGGTAGGGGGAATGAGCAGTTCTTC. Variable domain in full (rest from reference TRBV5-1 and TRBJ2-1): KAGVTQTPRYLIKTRGQQVTLSCSPISGHRSVSWYQQTPGQGLQFLFEYFSETQRNKGNFPGRFSGRQFSNSRSEMNVSTLELGDSALYLCASSLTASGRGNEQFFGPGTRLTVL.

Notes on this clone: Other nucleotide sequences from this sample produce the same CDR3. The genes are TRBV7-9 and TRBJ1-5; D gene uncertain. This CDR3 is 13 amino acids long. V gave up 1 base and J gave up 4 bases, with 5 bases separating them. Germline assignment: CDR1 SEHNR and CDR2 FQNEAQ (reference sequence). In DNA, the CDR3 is TGTGCCAGCAGCTTAGATGGGAATCAGCCCCAGCATTTT. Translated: CASSLDGNQPQHF.

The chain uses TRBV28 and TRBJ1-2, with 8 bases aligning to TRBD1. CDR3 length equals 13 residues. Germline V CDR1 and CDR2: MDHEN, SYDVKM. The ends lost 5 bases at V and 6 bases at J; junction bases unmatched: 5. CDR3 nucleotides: TGTGCCAGCAGTCAGACAGGGGCGAATGGCTACACCTTC. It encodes CASSQTGANGYTF.

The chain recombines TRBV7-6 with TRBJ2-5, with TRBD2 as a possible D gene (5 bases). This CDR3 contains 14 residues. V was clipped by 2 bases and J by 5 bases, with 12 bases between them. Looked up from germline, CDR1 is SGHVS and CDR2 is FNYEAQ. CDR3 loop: CASSLNASPETQYF. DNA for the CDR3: TGTGCCAGCAGCTTAAACGCTAGCCCGGAGACCCAGTACTTC.

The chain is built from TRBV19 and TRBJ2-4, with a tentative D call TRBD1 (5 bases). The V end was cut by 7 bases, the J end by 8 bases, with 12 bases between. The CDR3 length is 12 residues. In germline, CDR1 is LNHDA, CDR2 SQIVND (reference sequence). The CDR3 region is CASTPGWDIQYF. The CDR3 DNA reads TGTGCCAGTACTCCAGGGTGGGACATTCAGTACTTC.

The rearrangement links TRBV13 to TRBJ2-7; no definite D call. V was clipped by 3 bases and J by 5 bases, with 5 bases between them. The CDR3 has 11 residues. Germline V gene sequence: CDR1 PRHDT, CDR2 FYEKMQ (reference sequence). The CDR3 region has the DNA TGTGCCAGCAGCTTTTCCGACGAGCAGTACTTC. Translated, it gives CASSFSDEQYF.

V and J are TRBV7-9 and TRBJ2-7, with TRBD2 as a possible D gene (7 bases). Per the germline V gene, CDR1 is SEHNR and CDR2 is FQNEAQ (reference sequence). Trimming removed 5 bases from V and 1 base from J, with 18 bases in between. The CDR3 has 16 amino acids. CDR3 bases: TGTGCCAGCAGCCCGAGGGGGACTATAGGTTCCTACGAGCAGTACTTC. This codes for CASSPRGTIGSYEQYF.

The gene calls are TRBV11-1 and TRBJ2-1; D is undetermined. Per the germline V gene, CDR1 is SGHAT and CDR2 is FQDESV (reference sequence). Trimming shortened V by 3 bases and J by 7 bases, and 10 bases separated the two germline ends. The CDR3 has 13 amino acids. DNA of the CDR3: TGTGCCAGCAGCTTGGATGGGTGGAATGAGCAGTTCTTC. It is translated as CASSLDGWNEQFF.

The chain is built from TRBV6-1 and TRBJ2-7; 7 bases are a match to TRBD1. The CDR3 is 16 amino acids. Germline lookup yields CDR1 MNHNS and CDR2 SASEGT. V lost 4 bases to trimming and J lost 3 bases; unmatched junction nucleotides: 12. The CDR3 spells CASSGGTGQTNYEQYF. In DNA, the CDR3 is TGTGCCAGCAGTGGGGGGACGGGACAGACAAACTACGAGCAGTACTTC.

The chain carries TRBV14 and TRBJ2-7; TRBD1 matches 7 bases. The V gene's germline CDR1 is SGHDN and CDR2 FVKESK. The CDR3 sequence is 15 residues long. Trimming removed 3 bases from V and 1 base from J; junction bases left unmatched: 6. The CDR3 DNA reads TGTGCCAGCAGCCAGACCGGGACAGCATCCTACGAGCAGTACTTC. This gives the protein CASSQTGTASYEQYF.

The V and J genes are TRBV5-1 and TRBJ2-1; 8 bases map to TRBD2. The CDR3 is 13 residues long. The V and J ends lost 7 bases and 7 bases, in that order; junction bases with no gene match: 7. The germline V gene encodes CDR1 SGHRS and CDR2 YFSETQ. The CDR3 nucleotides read TGCGCCAGCCGCGGGACTAGAGAAAATGAGCAGTTCTTC. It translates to CASRGTRENEQFF.

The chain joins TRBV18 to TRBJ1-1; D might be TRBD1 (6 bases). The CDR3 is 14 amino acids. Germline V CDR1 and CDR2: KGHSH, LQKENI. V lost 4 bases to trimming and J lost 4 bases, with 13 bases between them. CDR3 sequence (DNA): TGTGCCAGCTCACAGACAGGTTTGGGCACTGAAGCTTTCTTT. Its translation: CASSQTGLGTEAFF. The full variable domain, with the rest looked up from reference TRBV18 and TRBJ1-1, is NAGVMQNPRHLVRRRGQEARLRCSPMKGHSHVYWYRQLPEEGLKFMVYLQKENIIDESGMPKERFSAEFPKEGPSILRIQQVVRGDSAAYFCASSQTGLGTEAFFGQGTRLTVV.